These 11 T cell receptor beta chains originate from one sample sequenced in a study of OX40 agonist ivuxolimab in advanced cancers. Clones were sequenced by immunoSEQ multiplex PCR, and TCRdb holds only the in-frame ones, with some missing. Of approximately 66,000 clones listed, around 88% are singletons. This specimen was CD4+ or CD8+ T cells sorted from blood, taken in a trial of the OX40 agonist ivuxolimab. Receptors originate from an adult with an advanced solid tumor such as melanoma, head and neck, liver or kidney cancer.

The rearrangement joins TRBV6-1 to TRBJ1-2; D gene unclear. CDR1 and CDR2 (germline): MNHNS, SASEGT. Trimming took off 1 base at V and 5 bases at J, with 5 bases between the two ends. The CDR3 has 12 amino acids. The CDR3 region is CASSEGKYGYTF. In nucleotides, the CDR3 is TGTGCCAGCAGTGAAGGGAAGTATGGCTACACCTTC.

The J gene is TRBJ2-1, the V gene TRBV19, with D unclear. Germline-derived CDR1 and CDR2 are LNHDA and SQIVND (reference sequence). There are 12 residues in the CDR3. Trimming took 5 bases from V and 12 from J, leaving 14 bases between them. The CDR3 protein is CASSSSGVGQFF. The CDR3 DNA reads as TGTGCCAGTAGTTCCTCAGGTGTAGGGCAGTTCTTC.

The V call is TRBV7-3, the J call TRBJ2-3; a possible D gene is TRBD2 (7 bases). V shed 1 base and J shed 3 bases, with 29 bases lying between them. Germline-derived CDR1 and CDR2 are SGHTA and FQGTGA. The CDR3 totals 21 residues. CDR3 region: CASSLNLLSRREGVSTDTQYF. As DNA, the CDR3 is TGTGCCAGCAGCTTAAACCTTCTGTCCCGCAGGGAGGGGGTTAGTACAGATACGCAGTATTTT.

The chain combines TRBV25-1 with TRBJ1-2, with 8 positions matching TRBD1. The germline V gene encodes CDR1 MGHDK and CDR2 SYGVNS. There are 16 residues in the CDR3. V shed 4 bases and J 0 bases; nucleotides not matched to a gene: 7. The CDR3: CASSAAGGPANYGYTF. The CDR3 region has the DNA TGTGCCAGCAGTGCGGCAGGGGGCCCGGCTAACTATGGCTACACCTTC.

The sample holds a few counts of this clone. The chain couples TRBV5-1 to TRBJ1-1; unclear D gene. CDR3 length: 13 residues. Between the trimmed V and J ends, which lost 2 bases and 1 base, there was a span of 6 bases. CDR1 SGHRS and CDR2 YFSETQ come from the germline V gene. In DNA form, the CDR3 reads TGCGCCAGCAGCTTCCCCGGGAACACTGAAGCTTTCTTT. Translating it yields CASSFPGNTEAFF.

The chain links TRBV2 to TRBJ2-5; D unclear. Germline V lookup: CDR1 SNHLY, CDR2 FYNNEI. The CDR3 runs to 12 residues. V was pared by 5 bases and J by 1 base, with 5 bases between. CDR3: CASSISQETQYF. As DNA, the CDR3 is TGTGCCAGCAGTATCTCCCAAGAGACCCAGTACTTC. Full variable domain (missing parts from reference TRBV2 and TRBJ2-5): EPEVTQTPSHQVTQMGQEVILRCVPISNHLYFYWYRQILGQKVEFLVSFYNNEISEKSEIFDDQFSVERPDGSNFTLKIRSTKLEDSAMYFCASSISQETQYFGPGTRLLVL.

A remark on this clone: A read error may account for a junction end that differs from germline. The V and J genes are TRBV10-2 and TRBJ1-5; perhaps TRBD1 as D (6 bases). The CDR3 covers 15 residues. Germline CDR1 and CDR2: WSHSY and SAAADI. The CDR3 sequence: CASSESTGGHQLQHF. Here the CDR3 DNA reads TGCGCCAGCAGTGAGTCGACAGGAGGCCATCAGCTCCAGCATTTT.

This chain connects TRBV11-2 to TRBJ2-3; 13 nucleotides line up with TRBD2. CDR1 is SGHAT, CDR2 FQNNGV, per germline. CDR3 length: 15 amino acids. Trimming at V came to 5 bases and at J to 6 bases, leaving 5 bases not matched to a gene. The CDR3 protein is CASSPTSGGVDTQYF. The CDR3 coding sequence is TGTGCCAGCAGCCCCACTAGCGGGGGGGTGGATACGCAGTATTTT.

This chain uses TRBV7-2 with TRBJ2-2, with D unclear. The CDR3 spans 14 residues. V gave up 5 bases and J gave up 5 bases, with 12 bases separating them. Germline assignment: CDR1 SGHTA and CDR2 FQGNSA. Written as DNA, the CDR3 is TGTGCCAGCAGCGCCCGACGGTCGACCGGGGAGCTGTTTTTT. Encoded protein: CASSARRSTGELFF.

The J gene is TRBJ1-1, the V gene TRBV19; a weak D match, TRBD1 (5 bases). CDR1 is LNHDA, CDR2 SQIVND, per germline (reference sequence). CDR3 length equals 13 residues. V dropped 10 bases and J dropped 1 base, with 13 bases sitting between them. The CDR3 DNA is TGTGCCACCACGGGACTATCGAACACTGAAGCTTTCTTT. This codes for CATTGLSNTEAFF. Full variable domain (rest looked up from reference TRBV19 and TRBJ1-1): DGGITQSPKYLFRKEGQNVTLSCEQNLNHDAMYWYRQDPGQGLRLIYYSQIVNDFQKGDIAEGYSVSREKKESFPLTVTSAQKNPTAFYLCATTGLSNTEAFFGQGTRLTVV.

The V and J genes are TRBV29-1 and TRBJ1-3; 7 nucleotides match TRBD1. This CDR3 region has 15 residues. V lost 4 bases and J lost 0; bases outside the gene matches: 6. The germline CDR1 and CDR2 sequences are SQVTM and ANQGSEA. CDR3 loop: CSVVRDRNSGNTIYF. In DNA form, the CDR3 reads TGCAGCGTTGTCCGGGACAGAAACTCTGGAAACACCATATATTTT.